A selection of T cell receptor beta chains follows, all from one sample in a study of shared clonotypes between healthy human individuals. Clones were sequenced by immunoSEQ multiplex PCR, and TCRdb holds only the in-frame ones, with some missing. The table shows 2 million to 3 million clones, with more than 90% occurring only once. The sequencing input was naive CD4+ T cells sorted from blood. All receptors come from a young man in good health. The CDR3 runs from the conserved cysteine through the conserved F or W. A D gene is named only where the DNA matches it firmly. Only some rows state a clone size, as once, few, many or a class for expanded clones.

>TRBV29-1|-|TRBJ2-3|-
TGCAGCGTTGCCCGAAACCCCGCAGATACGCAGTATTTT
CSVARNPADTQYF
>TRBV19|-|TRBJ1-1|-
TGTGCCAGTATGGGGTGGAGAGGAGACACTGAAGCTTTCTTT
CASMGWRGDTEAFF
>TRBV27|once|TRBJ2-3|-
TGTGCCAGCAGTTCTAGGGTTTCAGATACGCAGTATTTT
CASSSRVSDTQYF
>TRBV19|-|TRBJ2-2|-
TGTGCCCTCGGGGCACAGGAGAACACCGGGGAGCTGTTTTTT
CALGAQENTGELFF
>TRBV5-1|-|TRBJ1-6|-
TGCGCCAGCAGTTTACAAACCTCTCAAACCTATAATTCACCCCTCCACTTT
CASSLQTSQTYNSPLHF
>TRBV10-3|once|TRBJ2-5|-
TGTGCCATCAGTGAGTCTCTGGGTATGGAGACCCAGTACTTC
CAISESLGMETQYF
>TRBV7-2|-|TRBJ2-7|TRBD1
TGTGCCAGCAGGGCGGACAGGACCTACGAGCAGTACTTC
CASRADRTYEQYF
>TRBV18|-|TRBJ2-2|-
TGTGCCAGCTCTACAGGGTTTCCCTCCACCGGGGAGCTGTTTTTT
CASSTGFPSTGELFF
>TRBV6-6|-|TRBJ2-7|TRBD1
TGTGCCAGCAGTTACTCGATTGGGACAGGGGCCGAGCAGTACTTC
CASSYSIGTGAEQYF
>TRBV6-5|-|TRBJ2-7|-
TGTGCCAGCAGTTACAATTCCCGGACAAGCTCCTACGAGCAGTACTTC
CASSYNSRTSSYEQYF
>TRBV7-2|once|TRBJ2-2|TRBD2
TGTGCCAGCAGCTTATTAGCGGGACCTCTCGGCACCGGGGAGCTGTTTTTT
CASSLLAGPLGTGELFF
>TRBV13|few|TRBJ1-1|TRBD1
TGTGCCAGCAGCTCCCCTAAGGACGGGACAGGGTATCGCACTGAAGCTTTCTTT
CASSSPKDGTGYRTEAFF
>TRBV27|-|TRBJ1-6|-
TGTGCCAGCAGGCTCGCCGGATCACCCCTCCACTTT
CASRLAGSPLHF
>TRBV4-1|-|TRBJ2-1|-
TGCGCCAGCAGGTCGCCCCTTAGCTCCTACAATGAGCAGTTCTTC
CASRSPLSSYNEQFF
>TRBV19|-|TRBJ1-5|-
TGTGCCAGTACCATCCAGGGGAGCAGCAATCAGCCCCAGCATTTT
CASTIQGSSNQPQHF
>TRBV7-2|-|TRBJ2-1|-
TGTGCCAGCAGCTTGGAGAGCCGCTCCTACAATGAGCAGTTCTTC
CASSLESRSYNEQFF
>TRBV5-4|-|TRBJ2-3|TRBD2
TGTGCCAGCCGAGGGAGGAGCGGGGAGAACACAGATACGCAGTATTTT
CASRGRSGENTDTQYF
>TRBV12-5|once|TRBJ1-1|TRBD1
TGTGCTAGTGGCCTGACAGGGGACACTGAAGCTTTCTTT
CASGLTGDTEAFF
>TRBV9|few|TRBJ1-2|-
TGTGCCAGCAGCGTAGAGCCGGGAGCGGCCTATGGCTACACCTTC
CASSVEPGAAYGYTF
>TRBV2|-|TRBJ2-6|-
TGTGCCAGCAGTGAAGCGCTAAAGGCGTCTGGGGCCAACGTCCTGACTTTC
CASSEALKASGANVLTF
>TRBV7-2|once|TRBJ1-5|-
TGTGCCAGCAGCTTAGAGTCTAGGGACACTAATCAGCCCCAGCATTTT
CASSLESRDTNQPQHF
>TRBV6-5|-|TRBJ1-2|TRBD1
TGTGCCAGCAGTTACTTGGGACAGGGGGCTTTGGGTGGCTACACCTTC
CASSYLGQGALGGYTF
>TRBV7-2|-|TRBJ1-6|-
TGTGCCAGCAGCTTACCCGACAGGAAGGGTCCCCTCCACTTT
CASSLPDRKGPLHF
>TRBV14|-|TRBJ2-1|TRBD1
TGTGCCAGCAGCCAAGTCCGTCTCGATAACAGGGGGCAGTTCTTC
CASSQVRLDNRGQFF
>TRBV30|-|TRBJ1-1|-
TGTGCCTGGAGTTTTCGTCCAGGGCGCAGGGGCACTGAAGCTTTCTTT
CAWSFRPGRRGTEAFF